This TCR beta chain came from a study of T cell responses to AZD1222 COVID-19 vaccine. Assay: immunoSEQ multiplex PCR; the TCRdb copy retains only in-frame clones and omits some. The sample shows just under 95,000 clones, around 90% of them seen only once. This clone has just one count. Its cognate antigen is unknown. Germline values: CDR1 SGDLS, CDR2 YYNGEE. The CDR3 is 13 residues long. Trimming removed 6 bases at V and 0 bases at J, with 9 bases between. Study results and caveats: White British people made up most donors, females outnumbered males, and clonal diversity was possibly underestimated. Once two AZD1222 doses were given, Spike-specific TCR breadth and depth went up.

The starting material was peripheral blood, obtained on day 0 of AZD1222 vaccination. The J gene is TRBJ1-1, the V gene TRBV9, with TRBD1 as a possible D gene (6 bases). The TCR originated in an adult in good health. For the CDR3, the DNA is TGTGCCAGCACGCAGGGGATGAACACTGAAGCTTTCTTT. Its translation: CASTQGMNTEAFF.